These T cell receptor beta chains were read from a single sample in a study of quantifying T cell responses using KT2 cells. TCRdb fed the UMI-ligation and nested PCR reads into MiXCR, producing one record per CDR3 protein. The sample shows 25,000 to 40,000 distinct CDR3 sequences, around 10% of them seen only once. The sample comprised PBMCs spiked with cells of the T cell clone KT2. The source is a human donor. CDR3s include the opening cysteine and the closing phenylalanine or tryptophan. D genes are given only for firm matches. A row's size may be missing; if present it is once, few, many or a size class.

clone size | J gene | D gene | V gene | CDR3 protein | CDR3 DNA
few | TRBJ1-5 | - | TRBV18 | CASSPAGAGLPQHF | TGTGCCAGCTCACCGGCGGGGGCAGGTCTGCCCCAGCATTTT
few | TRBJ2-7 | TRBD1 | TRBV12-5 | CASALTGGDHEQYF | TGTGCTAGTGCCTTGACAGGGGGGGACCACGAGCAGTACTTC
- | TRBJ1-1 | - | TRBV20-1 | CSARDTGVEAFF | TGCAGTGCTAGAGACACGGGCGTTGAAGCTTTCTTT
many | TRBJ2-2 | - | TRBV10-2 | CASSEQQGFSGELFF | TGCGCCAGCAGTGAACAACAGGGATTCTCCGGGGAGCTGTTTTTT
many | TRBJ1-2 | - | TRBV30 | CAWSYGMLGYTF | TGTGCCTGGAGTTACGGAATGCTTGGCTACACCTTC
- | TRBJ1-3 | - | TRBV12-3/TRBV12-4 | CASSPGNTIYF | TGTGCCAGCAGTCCTGGAAACACCATATATTTT
many | TRBJ1-1 | - | TRBV29-1 | CSVDGGVPNTEAFF | TGCAGCGTTGACGGAGGGGTCCCTAACACTGAAGCTTTCTTT
many | TRBJ1-5 | TRBD1 | TRBV7-2 | CASSFRTGGDQPQHF | TGTGCCAGCAGCTTTCGGACAGGGGGGGACCAGCCCCAGCATTTT
- | TRBJ2-7 | TRBD2 | TRBV4-1 | CASSQSGGGSYEQYF | TGCGCCAGCAGCCAGTCCGGCGGGGGCTCCTACGAGCAGTACTTC
few | TRBJ1-5 | - | TRBV28 | CATRLGGGSVQPQHF | TGTGCCACCCGTCTGGGGGGGGGGTCGGTTCAGCCCCAGCATTTT
- | TRBJ1-2 | TRBD1 | TRBV3-1 | CASSPQGLSHGYTF | TGTGCCAGCAGCCCACAGGGGCTCTCGCATGGCTACACCTTC
few | TRBJ2-7 | - | TRBV2 | CASSQGPTRYEQYF | TGTGCCAGCAGTCAGGGACCGACCCGCTACGAGCAGTACTTC
many | TRBJ2-3 | TRBD1 | TRBV30 | CAWSGQGDVDTQYF | TGTGCCTGGAGCGGACAGGGGGACGTAGATACGCAGTATTTT
few | TRBJ2-4 | - | TRBV12-5 | CASGKGARQNIQYF | TGTGCTAGTGGAAAAGGGGCCAGACAAAACATTCAGTACTTC
few | TRBJ2-1 | - | TRBV12-3/TRBV12-4 | CASSSVGEGFF | TGTGCCAGCAGTTCCGTCGGTGAGGGGTTCTTC
many | TRBJ1-6 | TRBD1 | TRBV20-1 | CSAFGQGWLGPLHF | TGCAGTGCCTTTGGACAGGGCTGGCTCGGACCCCTCCACTTT
- | TRBJ1-2 | - | TRBV7-2 | CASSLVPDYGYNF | TGTGCCAGCAGCTTAGTCCCGGACTATGGCTACAACTTC
- | TRBJ2-3 | TRBD2 | TRBV6-2/TRBV6-3 | CASSRLAGGVDTQYF | TGTGCCAGCAGTAGACTAGCGGGAGGTGTAGATACGCAGTATTTT
few | TRBJ2-7 | TRBD2 | TRBV4-1 | CASSQTSGGAREQYF | TGCGCCAGCAGCCAGACTAGCGGGGGGGCGAGGGAGCAGTACTTC